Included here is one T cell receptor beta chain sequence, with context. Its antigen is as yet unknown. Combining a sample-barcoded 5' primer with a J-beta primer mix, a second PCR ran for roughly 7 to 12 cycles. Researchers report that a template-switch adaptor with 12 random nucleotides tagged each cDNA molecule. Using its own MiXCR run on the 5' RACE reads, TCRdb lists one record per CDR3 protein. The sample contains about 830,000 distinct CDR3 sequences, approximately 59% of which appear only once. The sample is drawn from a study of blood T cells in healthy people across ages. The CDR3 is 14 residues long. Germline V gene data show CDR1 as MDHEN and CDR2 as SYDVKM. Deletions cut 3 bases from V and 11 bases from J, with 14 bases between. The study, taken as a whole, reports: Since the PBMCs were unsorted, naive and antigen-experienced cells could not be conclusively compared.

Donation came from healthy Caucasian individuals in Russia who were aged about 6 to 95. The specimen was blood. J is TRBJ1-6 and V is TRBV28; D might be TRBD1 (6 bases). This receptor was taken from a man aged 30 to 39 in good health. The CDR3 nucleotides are TGTGCCAGCAGTTTTCTAGGGGGAAAGGCACCCCTCCACTTT. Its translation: CASSFLGGKAPLHF.